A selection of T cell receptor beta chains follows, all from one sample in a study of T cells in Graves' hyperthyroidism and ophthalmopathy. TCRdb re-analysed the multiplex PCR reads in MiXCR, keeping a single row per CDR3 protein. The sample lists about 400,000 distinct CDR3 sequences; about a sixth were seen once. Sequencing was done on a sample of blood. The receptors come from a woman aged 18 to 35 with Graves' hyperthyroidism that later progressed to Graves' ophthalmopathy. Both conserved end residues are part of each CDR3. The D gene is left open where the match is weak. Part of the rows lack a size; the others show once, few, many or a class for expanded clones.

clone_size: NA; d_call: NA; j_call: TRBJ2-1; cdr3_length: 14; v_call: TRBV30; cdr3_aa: CAWDEGTENNEQFF; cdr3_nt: TGTGCCTGGGACGAAGGGACGGAAAACAATGAGCAGTTCTTC
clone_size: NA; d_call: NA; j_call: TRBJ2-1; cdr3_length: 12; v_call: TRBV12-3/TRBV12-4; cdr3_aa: CASTPSWDEQFF; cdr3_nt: TGTGCCAGCACCCCCTCTTGGGATGAGCAGTTCTTC
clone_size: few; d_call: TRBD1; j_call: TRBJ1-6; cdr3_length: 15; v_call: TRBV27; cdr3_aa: CASSRDRGSNSPLHF; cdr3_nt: TGTGCCAGCAGTAGGGACAGGGGCTCGAATTCACCCCTCCACTTT
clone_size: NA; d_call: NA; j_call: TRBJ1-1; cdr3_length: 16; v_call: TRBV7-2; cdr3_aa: CASILRRGREDTEAFF; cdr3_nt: TGTGCTAGCATCTTAAGGAGGGGACGGGAGGACACTGAAGCTTTCTTT
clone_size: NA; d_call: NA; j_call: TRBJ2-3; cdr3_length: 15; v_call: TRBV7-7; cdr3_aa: CASSLGGRETDTQYF; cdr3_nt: TGTGCTAGCAGCTTAGGGGGCCGGGAGACAGATACGCAGTATTTT
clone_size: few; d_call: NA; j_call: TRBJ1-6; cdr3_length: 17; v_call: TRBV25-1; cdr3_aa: CASSDFSLGGEVSPLHF; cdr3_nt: TGTGCCAGCAGTGATTTCTCTTTAGGGGGTGAAGTTTCACCCCTCCACTTT
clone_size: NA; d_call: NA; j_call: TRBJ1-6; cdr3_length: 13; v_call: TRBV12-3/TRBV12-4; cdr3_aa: CANSFGGGSPLHF; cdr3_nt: TGTGCCAACAGTTTTGGGGGAGGTTCACCCCTCCACTTT
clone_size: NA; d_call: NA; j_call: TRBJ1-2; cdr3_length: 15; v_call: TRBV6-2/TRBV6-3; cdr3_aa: CASSPEGLAGYGYTF; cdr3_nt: TGTGCCAGCAGTCCCGAGGGACTCGCGGGCTATGGCTACACCTTC
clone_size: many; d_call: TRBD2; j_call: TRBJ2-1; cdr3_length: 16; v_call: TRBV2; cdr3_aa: CASTPSTSGEYNEQFF; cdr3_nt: TGTGCCAGCACCCCCTCGACTAGCGGGGAATACAATGAGCAGTTCTTC
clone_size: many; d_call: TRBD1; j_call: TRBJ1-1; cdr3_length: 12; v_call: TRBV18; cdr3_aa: CASSPNRDRAFF; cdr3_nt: TGTGCCAGCTCACCGAACCGGGACAGAGCTTTCTTT
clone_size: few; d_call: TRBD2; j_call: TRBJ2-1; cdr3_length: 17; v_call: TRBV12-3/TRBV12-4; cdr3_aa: CAISLRGLAGLCNEQFF; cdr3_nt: TGTGCCATCAGTTTAAGGGGACTAGCGGGACTCTGCAATGAGCAGTTCTTC
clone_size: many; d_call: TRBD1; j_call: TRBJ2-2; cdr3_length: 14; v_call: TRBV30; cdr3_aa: CAWRDRSGTGELFF; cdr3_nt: TGTGCCTGGAGGGACAGGTCTGGTACCGGGGAGCTGTTTTTT
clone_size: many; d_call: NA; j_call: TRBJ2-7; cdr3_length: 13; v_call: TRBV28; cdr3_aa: CASSSGPSYEQYF; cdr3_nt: TGCGCCAGCAGCTCCGGACCCTCCTACGAGCAGTACTTC
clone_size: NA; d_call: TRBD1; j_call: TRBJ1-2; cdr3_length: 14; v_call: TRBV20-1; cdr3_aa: CSARMGQLYYDYTF; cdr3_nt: TGCAGTGCTAGGATGGGACAGCTGTACTATGACTACACCTTC
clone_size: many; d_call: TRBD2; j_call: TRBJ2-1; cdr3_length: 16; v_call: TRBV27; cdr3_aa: CASSKLTSGRAHEQFF; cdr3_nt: TGTGCCAGCAGTAAACTTACTAGCGGGAGGGCCCATGAGCAGTTCTTC
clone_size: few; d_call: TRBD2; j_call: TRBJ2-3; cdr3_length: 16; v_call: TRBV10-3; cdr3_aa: CAIARTSGRGTDTQYF; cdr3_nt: TGTGCCATCGCCAGGACTAGCGGGCGGGGTACAGATACGCAGTATTTT
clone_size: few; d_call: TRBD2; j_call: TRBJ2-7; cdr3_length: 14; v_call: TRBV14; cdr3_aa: CASSHSGSPYEQYF; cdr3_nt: TGTGCCAGCAGCCACAGCGGGAGTCCCTACGAGCAGTACTTC
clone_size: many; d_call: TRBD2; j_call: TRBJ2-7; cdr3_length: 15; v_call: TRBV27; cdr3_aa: CASSFGVAGPYEQYF; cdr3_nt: TGTGCCAGCAGTTTTGGAGTAGCGGGACCCTACGAGCAGTACTTC
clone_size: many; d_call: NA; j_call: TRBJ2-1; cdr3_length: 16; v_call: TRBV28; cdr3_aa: CASSSTAAQIRDEQFF; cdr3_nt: TGTGCCAGCAGTTCCACGGCAGCACAAATTAGGGATGAGCAGTTCTTC
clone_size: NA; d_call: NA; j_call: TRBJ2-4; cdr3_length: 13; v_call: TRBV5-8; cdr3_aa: CASSLVSNSIQYF; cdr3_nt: TGTGCCAGCAGCTTGGTTTCTAACAGCATTCAGTACTTC
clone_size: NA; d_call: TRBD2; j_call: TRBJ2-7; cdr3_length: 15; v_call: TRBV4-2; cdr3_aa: CASSPLLSSGREQYF; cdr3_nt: TGTGCCAGCAGCCCCCTCTTAAGTAGCGGGAGGGAGCAGTACTTC
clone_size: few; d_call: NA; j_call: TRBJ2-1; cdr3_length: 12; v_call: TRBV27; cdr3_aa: CASNSGYNEQFF; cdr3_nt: TGTGCCAGCAACTCGGGGTACAATGAGCAGTTCTTC